This TCR beta chain was identified in a study of blood T cell repertoires in COVID-19. The CDR3 runs to 13 residues. Germline V gene data show CDR1 as LNHDA and CDR2 as SQIVND (reference sequence). The V end was cut by 3 bases, the J end by 6 bases, with 11 bases between. Libraries were prepared by immunoSEQ multiplex PCR; TCRdb keeps only in-frame clonotypes and omits some of them. The profile shows about 80,000 clones, approximately 88% of them singletons. This clone was recorded a few times. This sequence originates from a woman older than 75 with acute or convalescent COVID-19. The chain couples TRBV19 to TRBJ1-2; possible D gene TRBD1, 6 bases. The material sequenced was peripheral blood. The CDR3 coding sequence is TGTGCCAGTAGTATCACAGGGTATGATGGCTACACCTTC. Its translation is CASSITGYDGYTF.